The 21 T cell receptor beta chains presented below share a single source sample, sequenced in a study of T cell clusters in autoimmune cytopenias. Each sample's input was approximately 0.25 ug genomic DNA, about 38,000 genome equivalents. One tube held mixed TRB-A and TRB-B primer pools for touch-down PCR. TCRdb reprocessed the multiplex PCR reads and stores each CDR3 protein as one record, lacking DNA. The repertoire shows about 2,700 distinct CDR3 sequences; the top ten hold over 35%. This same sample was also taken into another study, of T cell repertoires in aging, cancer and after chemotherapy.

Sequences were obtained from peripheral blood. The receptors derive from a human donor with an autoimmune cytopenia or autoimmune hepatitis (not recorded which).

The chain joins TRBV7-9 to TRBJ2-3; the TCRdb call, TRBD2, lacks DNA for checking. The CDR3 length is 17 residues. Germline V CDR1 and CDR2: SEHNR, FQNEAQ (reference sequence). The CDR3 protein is CASSLPWGTSDTDTQYF.

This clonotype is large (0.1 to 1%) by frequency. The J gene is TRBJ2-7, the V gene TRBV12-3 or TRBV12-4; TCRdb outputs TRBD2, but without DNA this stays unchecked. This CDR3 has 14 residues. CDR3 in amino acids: CASSWTSGPYEQYF.

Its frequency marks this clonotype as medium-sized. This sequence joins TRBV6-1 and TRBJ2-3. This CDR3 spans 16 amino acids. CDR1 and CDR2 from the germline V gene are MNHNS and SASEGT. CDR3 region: CASSEAKGPRTDTQYF.

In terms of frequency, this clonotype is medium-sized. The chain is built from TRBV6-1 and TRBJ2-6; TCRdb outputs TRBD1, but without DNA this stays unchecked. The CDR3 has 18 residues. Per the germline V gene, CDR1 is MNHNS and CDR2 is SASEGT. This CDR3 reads CASRDLDRGLPGANVLTF.

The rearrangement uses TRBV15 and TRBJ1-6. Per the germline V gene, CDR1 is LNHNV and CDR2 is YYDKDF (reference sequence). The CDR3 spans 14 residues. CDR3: CATSREQRLSPLHF.

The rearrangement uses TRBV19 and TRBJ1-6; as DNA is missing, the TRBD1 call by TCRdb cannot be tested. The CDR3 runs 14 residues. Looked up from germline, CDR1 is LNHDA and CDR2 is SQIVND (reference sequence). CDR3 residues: CASSRGEFNSPLHF.

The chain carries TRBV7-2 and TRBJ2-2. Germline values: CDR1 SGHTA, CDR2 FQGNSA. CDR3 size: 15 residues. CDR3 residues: CASSSQGGITGELFF.

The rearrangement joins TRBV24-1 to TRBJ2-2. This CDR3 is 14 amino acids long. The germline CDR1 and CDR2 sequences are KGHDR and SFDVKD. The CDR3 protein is CATSGRGGTGELFF.

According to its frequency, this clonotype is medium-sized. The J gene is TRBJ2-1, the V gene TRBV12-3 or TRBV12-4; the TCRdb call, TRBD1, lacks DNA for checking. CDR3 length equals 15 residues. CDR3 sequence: CASSFDRGQLGEQFF.

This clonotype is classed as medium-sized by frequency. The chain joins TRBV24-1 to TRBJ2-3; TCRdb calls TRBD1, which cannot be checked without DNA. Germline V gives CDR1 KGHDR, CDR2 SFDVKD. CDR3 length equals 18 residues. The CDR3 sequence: CATSDFSGGQGDGDTQYF.

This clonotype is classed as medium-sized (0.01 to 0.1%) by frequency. The CDR3 loop is CATSSRGAGNTIYF. The chain uses TRBV15 and TRBJ1-3; TCRdb indicates TRBD1, and absent DNA this call remains unverified. This CDR3 contains 14 residues. Germline CDR1 is LNHNV and CDR2 is YYDKDF (reference sequence).

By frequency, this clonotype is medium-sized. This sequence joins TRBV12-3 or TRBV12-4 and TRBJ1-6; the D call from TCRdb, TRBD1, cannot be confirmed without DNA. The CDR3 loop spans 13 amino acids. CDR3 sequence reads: CASSLLGDSPLHF.

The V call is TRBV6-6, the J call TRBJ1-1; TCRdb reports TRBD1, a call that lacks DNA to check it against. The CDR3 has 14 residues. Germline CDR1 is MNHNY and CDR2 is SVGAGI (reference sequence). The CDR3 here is CASSVQGDNTEAFF.

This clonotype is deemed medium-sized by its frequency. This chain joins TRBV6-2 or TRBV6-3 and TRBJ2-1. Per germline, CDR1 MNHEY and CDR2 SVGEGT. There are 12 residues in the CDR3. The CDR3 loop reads CASSYSNNEQFF.

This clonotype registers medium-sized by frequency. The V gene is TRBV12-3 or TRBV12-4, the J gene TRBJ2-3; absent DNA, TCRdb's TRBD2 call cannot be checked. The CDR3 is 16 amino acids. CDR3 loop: CASSSIAGVLSGTQYF.

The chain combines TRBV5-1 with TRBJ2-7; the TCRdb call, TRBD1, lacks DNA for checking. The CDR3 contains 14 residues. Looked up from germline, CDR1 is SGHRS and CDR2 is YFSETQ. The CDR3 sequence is CASSPQGRGDEQYF.

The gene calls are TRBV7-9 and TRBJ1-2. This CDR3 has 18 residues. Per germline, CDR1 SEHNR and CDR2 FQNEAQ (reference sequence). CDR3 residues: CASRHIGRPGLWDYGYTF. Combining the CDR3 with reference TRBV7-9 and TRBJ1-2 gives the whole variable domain DTGVSQNPRHKITKRGQNVTFRCDPISEHNRLYWYRQTLGQGPEFLTYFQNEAQLEKSRLLSDRFSAERPKGSFSTLEIQRTEQGDSAMYLCASRHIGRPGLWDYGYTFGSGTRLTVV.

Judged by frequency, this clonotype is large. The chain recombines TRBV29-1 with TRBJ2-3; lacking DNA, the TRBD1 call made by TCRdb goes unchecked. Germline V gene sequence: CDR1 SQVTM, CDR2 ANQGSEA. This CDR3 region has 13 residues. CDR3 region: CSGQGAGPDTQYF.

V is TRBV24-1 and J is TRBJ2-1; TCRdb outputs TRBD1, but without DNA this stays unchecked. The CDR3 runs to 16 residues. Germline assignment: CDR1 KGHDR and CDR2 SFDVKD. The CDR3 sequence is CATSDLRDRGLYEQFF.

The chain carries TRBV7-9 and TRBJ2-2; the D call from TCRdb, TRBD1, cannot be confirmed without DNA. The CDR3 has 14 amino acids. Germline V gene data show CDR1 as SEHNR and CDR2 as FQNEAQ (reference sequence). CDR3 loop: CASSLTGRTGELFF.

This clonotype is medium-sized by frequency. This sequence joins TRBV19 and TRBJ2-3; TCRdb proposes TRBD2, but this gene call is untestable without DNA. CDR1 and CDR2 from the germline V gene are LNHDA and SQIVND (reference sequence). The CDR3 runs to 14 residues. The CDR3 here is CASRTSASTDTQYF. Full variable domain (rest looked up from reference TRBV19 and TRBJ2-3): DGGITQSPKYLFRKEGQNVTLSCEQNLNHDAMYWYRQDPGQGLRLIYYSQIVNDFQKGDIAEGYSVSREKKESFPLTVTSAQKNPTAFYLCASRTSASTDTQYFGPGTRLTVL.